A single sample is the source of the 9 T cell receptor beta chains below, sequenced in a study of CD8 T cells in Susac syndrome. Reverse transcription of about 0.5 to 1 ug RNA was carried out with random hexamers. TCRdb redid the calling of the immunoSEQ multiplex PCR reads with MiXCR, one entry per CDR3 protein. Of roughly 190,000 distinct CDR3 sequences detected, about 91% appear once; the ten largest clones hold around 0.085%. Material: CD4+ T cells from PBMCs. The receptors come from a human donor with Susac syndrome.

The CDR3, as DNA: TGCGCCAGCAGCCACGGAGATACAGGGGGACGAAGTGAAGCTTTCTTT. Encoded protein: CASSHGDTGGRSEAFF. The chain uses TRBV5-1 and TRBJ1-1; 8 nucleotides align to TRBD1. The V gene's germline CDR1 is SGHRS and CDR2 YFSETQ. This CDR3 spans 16 amino acids. The junction had 15 bases not matched to a gene; V was cut back by 4 bases and J by 7 bases.

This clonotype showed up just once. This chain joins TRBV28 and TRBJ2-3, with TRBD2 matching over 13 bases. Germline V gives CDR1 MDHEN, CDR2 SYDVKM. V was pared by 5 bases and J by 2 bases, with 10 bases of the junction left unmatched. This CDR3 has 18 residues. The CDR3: CASSRTSGSLEATDTQYF. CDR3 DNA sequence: TGTGCCAGCAGTCGGACTAGCGGGAGTTTGGAGGCCACAGATACGCAGTATTTT.

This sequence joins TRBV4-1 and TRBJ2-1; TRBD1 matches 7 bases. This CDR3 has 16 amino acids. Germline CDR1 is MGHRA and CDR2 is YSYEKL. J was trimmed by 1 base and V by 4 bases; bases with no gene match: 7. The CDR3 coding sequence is TGCGCCAGCAGCCTCCGGACAGGATTTTCCTACAATGAGCAGTTCTTC. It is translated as CASSLRTGFSYNEQFF.

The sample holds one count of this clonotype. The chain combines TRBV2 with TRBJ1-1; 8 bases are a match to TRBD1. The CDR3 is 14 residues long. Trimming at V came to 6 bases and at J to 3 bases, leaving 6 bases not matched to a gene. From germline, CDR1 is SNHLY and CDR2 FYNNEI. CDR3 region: CASSFTGGDTEAFF. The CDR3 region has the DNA TGTGCCAGCAGCTTTACAGGGGGGGACACTGAAGCTTTCTTT.

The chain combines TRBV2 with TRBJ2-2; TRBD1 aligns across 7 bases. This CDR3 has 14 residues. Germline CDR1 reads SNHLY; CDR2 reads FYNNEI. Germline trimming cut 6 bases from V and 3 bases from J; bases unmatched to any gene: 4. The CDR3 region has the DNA TGTGCCAGCAGAAACAGGGGAGACACCGGGGAGCTGTTTTTT. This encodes CASRNRGDTGELFF.

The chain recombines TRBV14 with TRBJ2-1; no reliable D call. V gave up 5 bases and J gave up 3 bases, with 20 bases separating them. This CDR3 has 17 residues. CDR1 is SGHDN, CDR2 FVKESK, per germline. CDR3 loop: CASSVSFLFTNYNEQFF. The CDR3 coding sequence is TGTGCCAGCAGCGTCTCCTTTTTATTCACAAACTACAATGAGCAGTTCTTC.

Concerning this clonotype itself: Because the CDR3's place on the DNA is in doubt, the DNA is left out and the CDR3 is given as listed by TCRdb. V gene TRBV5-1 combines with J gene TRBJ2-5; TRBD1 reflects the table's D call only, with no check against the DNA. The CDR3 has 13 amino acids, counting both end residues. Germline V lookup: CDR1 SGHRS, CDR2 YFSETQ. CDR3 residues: CASSFRGRETQYF.

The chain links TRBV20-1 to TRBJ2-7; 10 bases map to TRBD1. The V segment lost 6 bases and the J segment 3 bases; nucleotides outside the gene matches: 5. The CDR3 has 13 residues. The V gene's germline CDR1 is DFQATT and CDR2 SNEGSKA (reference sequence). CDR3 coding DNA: TGCAGTGCCCCGGGACAGGGGTTCTACGAGCAGTACTTC. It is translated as CSAPGQGFYEQYF.

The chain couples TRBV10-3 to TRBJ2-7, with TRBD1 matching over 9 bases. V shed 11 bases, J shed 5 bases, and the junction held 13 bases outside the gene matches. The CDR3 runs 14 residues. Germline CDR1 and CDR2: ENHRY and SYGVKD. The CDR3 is CALKPGTGFDEQYF. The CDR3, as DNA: TGTGCCCTTAAGCCGGGGACAGGGTTCGACGAGCAGTACTTC.